Below, 26 T cell receptor beta chains from the same sample are listed, as sequenced in a study of radiotherapy plus CTLA-4 blockade in lung cancer. The repertoire was sequenced with immunoSEQ multiplex PCR; TCRdb's copy has only in-frame clones and lacks some. The data contain around 72,000 clones, around 82% of them seen just once; the ten biggest clones take up around 7%. The sequencing used peripheral blood, collected from a patient treated with radiotherapy plus ipilimumab. These receptor sequences come from a human donor with non-small cell lung cancer who had a complete response to radiotherapy plus ipilimumab.

V and J are TRBV9 and TRBJ2-3; a weak D match, TRBD2 (5 bases). The CDR3 loop spans 13 amino acids. Germline loops: CDR1 SGDLS, CDR2 YYNGEE. The V end lost 4 bases, the J end lost 8 bases, and 14 bases lay between the germline ends. The CDR3 DNA sequence: TGTGCCAGCAGCCCCCCGAGGGTTCTTACGCAGTATTTT. Translation: CASSPPRVLTQYF.

This chain joins TRBV27 and TRBJ2-2; a possible D gene is TRBD1 (6 bases). The V end was cut by 7 bases, the J end by 7 bases, with 13 bases between. Germline-derived CDR1 and CDR2 are MNHEY and SMNVEV (reference sequence). There are 13 residues in the CDR3. CDR3: CASKPEGGGELFF. The CDR3 nucleotides read TGTGCCAGCAAACCCGAAGGGGGCGGGGAGCTGTTTTTT.

V usage is TRBV6-6 and J usage is TRBJ2-3; 8 nucleotides line up with TRBD2. Germline V CDR1 and CDR2: MNHNY, SVGAGI (reference sequence). The CDR3 runs to 13 residues. V trimming: 6 bases; J trimming: 5 bases; junction bases outside the gene matches: 4. The CDR3 is CASRTAGVDTQYF. In nucleotides, the CDR3 is TGTGCCAGCAGAACAGCGGGGGTAGATACGCAGTATTTT.

This clone has just a few counts. The chain links TRBV12-5 to TRBJ1-2; D is unclear. The CDR3 has 15 residues. Germline CDR1 LGHNT, CDR2 FRNRAP. V lost 3 bases, J lost 7 bases, and 18 bases lay in between. CDR3 sequence (DNA): TGTGCTAGTGGTTTAGAGAGAGGGTTGAGTACTGGCTACACCTTC. Its translation is CASGLERGLSTGYTF. The variable domain in full, completed from reference TRBV12-5 and TRBJ1-2, reads DARVTQTPRHKVTEMGQEVTMRCQPILGHNTVFWYRQTMMQGLELLAYFRNRAPLDDSGMPKDRFSAEMPDATLATLKIQPSEPRDSAVYFCASGLERGLSTGYTFGSGTRLTVV.

This clone came up once. The chain is built from TRBV11-3 and TRBJ2-6; perhaps TRBD1 as D (5 bases). Looked up from germline, CDR1 is SGHNT and CDR2 is YENEEA. This CDR3 contains 16 residues. V dropped 3 bases and J dropped 3 bases, with 12 bases sitting between them. CDR3 nucleotides: TGTGCCAGCAGCTTTGGTCAGGGCTTTGGGGCCAACGTCCTGACTTTC. Translation: CASSFGQGFGANVLTF.

V and J are TRBV12-5 and TRBJ2-3, with D possibly being TRBD1 (5 bases). The CDR3 runs 12 residues. The V end was cut by 4 bases, the J end by 6 bases, with 8 bases between. The germline gives CDR1 LGHNT, CDR2 FRNRAP. The CDR3 is CASGSRVDTQYF. The CDR3, as DNA: TGTGCTAGTGGTTCCAGGGTCGATACGCAGTATTTT. The full variable domain, rest sourced from reference TRBV12-5 and TRBJ2-3, is DARVTQTPRHKVTEMGQEVTMRCQPILGHNTVFWYRQTMMQGLELLAYFRNRAPLDDSGMPKDRFSAEMPDATLATLKIQPSEPRDSAVYFCASGSRVDTQYFGPGTRLTVL.

J is TRBJ2-5 and V is TRBV19; the match to TRBD2 covers 13 bases. Germline CDR1 LNHDA, CDR2 SQIVND (reference sequence). The CDR3 loop spans 17 amino acids. V lost 2 bases and J lost 3; bases outside the gene matches: 6. CDR3 sequence (DNA): TGTGCCAGTAGTATAAGAGGACTAGCGGGAGCGGAAGAGACCCAGTACTTC. Translation: CASSIRGLAGAEETQYF.

This chain joins TRBV18 and TRBJ1-6; a possible D gene is TRBD1 (5 bases). Trimming left V 1 base short and J 0 bases short, with 10 bases between. Germline loops: CDR1 KGHSH, CDR2 LQKENI. The CDR3 sequence is 17 residues long. CDR3 sequence: CASSPRQPSSYNSPLHF. The CDR3 coding sequence is TGTGCCAGCTCACCACGACAGCCAAGCTCCTATAATTCACCCCTCCACTTT.

The rearrangement links TRBV10-3 to TRBJ2-3; a weak D match, TRBD1 (6 bases). Trimming took 3 bases from V and 4 from J, leaving 14 bases between them. The CDR3 has 15 residues. CDR1 is ENHRY, CDR2 SYGVKD, per germline. The CDR3: CAISESDSQSDTQYF. As DNA, the CDR3 is TGTGCCATCAGTGAATCGGACAGTCAGTCAGATACGCAGTATTTT.

The chain employs TRBV6-1 and TRBJ1-1; D gene ambiguous. Germline CDR1 and CDR2: MNHNS and SASEGT. The germline V and J ends were trimmed by 4 bases and 5 bases, with 14 bases remaining between them. The CDR3 is 14 residues long. The CDR3 DNA reads TGTGCCAGCAGTGTAGGGATCCGGAAGACTGAAGCTTTCTTT. Amino acid sequence: CASSVGIRKTEAFF.

This chain connects TRBV6-6 to TRBJ1-1; D ambiguous. Germline CDR1 MNHNY, CDR2 SVGAGI (reference sequence). This CDR3 has 14 residues. Trimming removed 8 bases at V and 1 base at J, with 14 bases between. CDR3 region: CASGSRAPNTEAFF. CDR3 nucleotides: TGTGCCAGCGGATCCCGGGCTCCGAACACTGAAGCTTTCTTT.

The rearrangement joins TRBV11-3 to TRBJ1-1; D not resolved. Germline V gene data show CDR1 as SGHNT and CDR2 as YENEEA. The CDR3 has 14 residues. The germline V and J ends were trimmed by 0 bases and 0 bases, with 5 bases remaining between them. In DNA, the CDR3 is TGTGCCAGCAGCTTAGAAGGGCTGAACACTGAAGCTTTCTTT. This sequence encodes CASSLEGLNTEAFF. Full variable domain (rest looked up from reference TRBV11-3 and TRBJ1-1): EAGVVQSPRYKIIEKKQPVAFWCNPISGHNTLYWYLQNLGQGPELLIRYENEEAVDDSQLPKDRFSAERLKGVDSTLKIQPAELGDSAVYLCASSLEGLNTEAFFGQGTRLTVV.

The V and J genes are TRBV30 and TRBJ2-4; 15 bases agree with TRBD2. The CDR3 sequence is 18 residues long. V lost 3 bases to trimming and J lost 1 base; unmatched junction nucleotides: 7. Germline assignment: CDR1 GTSNPN and CDR2 SVGIG (reference sequence). CDR3 loop: CAWSGTSGRPRAKNIQYF. Written as DNA, the CDR3 is TGTGCCTGGAGCGGGACTAGCGGGAGGCCCAGGGCCAAAAACATTCAGTACTTC.

This clone is classed as medium-sized. Written as DNA, the CDR3 is TGTGCCATCAGTCAAGGGGCGACTAGCGGGGATTTCTCCTACGAGCAGTACTTC. It yields the protein CAISQGATSGDFSYEQYF. The V gene is TRBV10-3, the J gene TRBJ2-7; 11 bases are shared with TRBD2. V trimming: 5 bases; J trimming: 0 bases; junction bases outside the gene matches: 12. Germline V CDR1 and CDR2: ENHRY, SYGVKD. This CDR3 region has 18 residues.

The CDR3 DNA is TGTGCCACCAGCAGAGGACGAGGGGCAAGGGAGACCCAGTACTTC. This codes for CATSRGRGARETQYF. The gene calls are TRBV15 and TRBJ2-5, with D perhaps assigned TRBD1 or TRBD2 (5 bases each). The CDR3 covers 15 residues. Germline V gene data show CDR1 as LNHNV and CDR2 as YYDKDF (reference sequence). The ends were cut back, 1 base at V and 5 bases at J, with 14 bases in the middle.

The rearrangement links TRBV19 to TRBJ1-1; TRBD1 agrees at 9 bases. Trimming cost V 1 base and J 6 bases; bases outside gene matches: 9. The CDR3 has 16 amino acids. Germline assignment: CDR1 LNHDA and CDR2 SQIVND (reference sequence). The chain's CDR3 is CASSIGPGTGSPEAFF. DNA for the CDR3: TGTGCCAGTAGTATAGGCCCCGGGACAGGGTCCCCTGAAGCTTTCTTT. The whole variable domain, filled in from reference TRBV19 and TRBJ1-1, reads DGGITQSPKYLFRKEGQNVTLSCEQNLNHDAMYWYRQDPGQGLRLIYYSQIVNDFQKGDIAEGYSVSREKKESFPLTVTSAQKNPTAFYLCASSIGPGTGSPEAFFGQGTRLTVV.

This clone turned up a few times. Sequence at one end of the junction differs from germline and may be a read error. The chain combines TRBV7-2 with TRBJ2-7; either TRBD1 or TRBD2 may supply D (5 bases each). Germline-derived CDR1 and CDR2 are SGHTA and FQGNSA. The CDR3 is 12 amino acids. This chain's CDR3 is CASSFSRDRADF. The DNA of the CDR3 is TGTGCCAGCAGCTTTAGCCGGGACCGGGCAGACTTC.

The rearrangement uses TRBV6-5 and TRBJ2-3; D gene uncertain. V gave up 0 bases and J gave up 10 bases, with 14 bases separating them. This CDR3 is built from 14 residues. Germline lookup yields CDR1 MNHEY and CDR2 SVGAGI. The CDR3 region is CASSYSGPSQAQYF. The DNA of the CDR3 is TGTGCCAGCAGTTACTCTGGACCGAGCCAAGCGCAGTATTTT.

This clone has a handful of counts. V gene TRBV14 combines with J gene TRBJ2-5, with D unclear. The CDR3 is made up of 14 amino acids. Trimming cost V 0 bases and J 4 bases, with 9 bases left between them. CDR1 and CDR2 (germline): SGHDN, FVKESK. CDR3 region: CASSQDLGSETQYF. The DNA for the CDR3 is TGTGCCAGCAGCCAAGATCTAGGATCAGAGACCCAGTACTTC. Drawing the rest from reference TRBV14 and TRBJ2-5, the complete variable domain is EAGVTQFPSHSVIEKGQTVTLRCDPISGHDNLYWYRRVMGKEIKFLLHFVKESKQDESGMPNNRFLAERTGGTYSTLKVQPAELEDSGVYFCASSQDLGSETQYFGPGTRLLVL.

The rearrangement joins TRBV2 to TRBJ2-2; 11 nucleotides align to TRBD1. Germline values: CDR1 SNHLY, CDR2 FYNNEI. CDR3 length: 14 amino acids. Losses at the gene ends were 6 bases for V and 3 bases for J; bases not matched to a gene: 0. The DNA for the CDR3 is TGTGCCAGCAGGGGACAGGGGGACACCGGGGAGCTGTTTTTT. This sequence encodes CASRGQGDTGELFF.

The chain couples TRBV19 to TRBJ1-5; no clear D. Trimming took off 6 bases at V and 5 bases at J, with 8 bases between the two ends. Germline CDR1 reads LNHDA; CDR2 reads SQIVND (reference sequence). The CDR3 is 12 amino acids. The CDR3 nucleotides read TGTGCCAGTAGGAGGATGGATCAGCCCCAGCATTTT. This translates into CASRRMDQPQHF.

The V gene is TRBV6-5, the J gene TRBJ2-1; weak D call: TRBD2 (7 bases). Germline V lookup: CDR1 MNHEY, CDR2 SVGAGI. This CDR3 is built from 14 residues. V lost 6 bases and J 7 bases, leaving 16 bases between the germline ends. The CDR3 nucleotides read TGTGCCAGCAGGGCCCCGGGGGGCCGTAATGAGCAGTTCTTC. Protein product: CASRAPGGRNEQFF.

The V and J genes are TRBV10-2 and TRBJ2-1, with 12 bases identical to TRBD2. Germline CDR1 WSHSY, CDR2 SAAADI. This CDR3 spans 15 amino acids. Unmatched junction bases numbered 7, after V lost 6 bases and J lost 7 bases. CDR3 protein: CASSLAGGPMNEQFF. The CDR3 DNA is TGCGCCAGCAGCCTAGCGGGAGGGCCAATGAATGAGCAGTTCTTC.

The V gene is TRBV19, the J gene TRBJ2-5; TRBD2 agrees at 10 bases. The CDR3 loop spans 17 amino acids. Germline V gene data show CDR1 as LNHDA and CDR2 as SQIVND (reference sequence). V was clipped by 1 base and J by 5 bases; unmatched bases: 10. The CDR3 DNA reads as TGTGCCAGTAGTATAGGATCAGCGGGAGGGCCGGGGGAGACCCAGTACTTC. Protein sequence: CASSIGSAGGPGETQYF.

The table lists this clone with a count of one. This chain connects TRBV6-5 to TRBJ2-7; a possible D gene is TRBD1 (6 bases). The V gene's germline CDR1 is MNHEY and CDR2 SVGAGI. The CDR3 covers 14 residues. V lost 0 bases and J lost 4, with 10 bases in between. DNA for the CDR3: TGTGCCAGCAGTTACTCGACTCAGGGGTACGAGCAGTACTTC. It codes for CASSYSTQGYEQYF.

This chain connects TRBV5-4 to TRBJ1-3, with D perhaps TRBD1 (6 bases). Trimming removed 1 base at V and 4 bases at J, with 18 bases between. The CDR3 sequence is 17 residues long. In germline, CDR1 is SGHNT, CDR2 YYREEE (reference sequence). This CDR3 is CASSLTALGGYGNTIYF. CDR3 DNA: TGTGCCAGCAGCTTGACCGCTCTAGGGGGATACGGAAACACCATATATTTT. Full variable domain (outside the CDR3, taken from reference TRBV5-4 and TRBJ1-3): ETGVTQSPTHLIKTRGQQVTLRCSSQSGHNTVSWYQQALGQGPQFIFQYYREEENGRGNFPPRFSGLQFPNYSSELNVNALELDDSALYLCASSLTALGGYGNTIYFGEGSWLTVV.